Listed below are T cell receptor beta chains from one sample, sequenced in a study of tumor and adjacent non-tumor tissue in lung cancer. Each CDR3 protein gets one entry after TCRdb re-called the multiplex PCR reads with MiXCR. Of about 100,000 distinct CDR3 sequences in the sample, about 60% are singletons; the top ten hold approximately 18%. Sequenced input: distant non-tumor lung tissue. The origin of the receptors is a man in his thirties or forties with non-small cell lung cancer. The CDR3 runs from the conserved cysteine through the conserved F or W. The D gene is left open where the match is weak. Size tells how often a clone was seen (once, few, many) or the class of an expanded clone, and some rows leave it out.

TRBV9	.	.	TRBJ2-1	CASSVQGRPSSYNEQFF	TGTGCCAGCAGCGTTCAGGGGCGCCCGAGCTCCTACAATGAGCAGTTCTTC
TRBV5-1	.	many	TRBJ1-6	CASSPGESETVSPLHF	TGCGCCAGCAGCCCAGGGGAATCGGAGACAGTTTCACCCCTCCACTTT
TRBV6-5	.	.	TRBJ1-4	CASRPGGKGLNEKLFF	TGTGCCAGCAGACCGGGTGGCAAGGGGCTGAATGAAAAACTGTTTTTT
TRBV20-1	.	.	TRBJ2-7	CSASTGGGLAYEQYF	TGCAGTGCTAGCACCGGTGGGGGGCTAGCCTACGAGCAGTACTTT
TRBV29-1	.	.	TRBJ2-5	CRFRDGRETQYF	TGCAGATTCCGGGACGGCCGAGAGACCCAGTACTTC
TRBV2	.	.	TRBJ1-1	CTSSELRGANTEALF	TGTACCAGCAGTGAGTTGAGGGGCGCGAACACTGAAGCTCTCTTT
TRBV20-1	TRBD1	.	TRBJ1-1	CTVCRQGSSTEAFF	TGCACTGTATGTCGACAGGGCAGTAGTACTGAAGCTTTCTTT
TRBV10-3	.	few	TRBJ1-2	CAISEDGAGYGYTF	TGTGCCATCAGTGAAGATGGGGCAGGCTATGGCTACACCTTC
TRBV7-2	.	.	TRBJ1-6	CANSLTGDNSPLRF	TGCGCCAACAGCTTAACAGGAGATAATTCACCCCTCCGCTTT
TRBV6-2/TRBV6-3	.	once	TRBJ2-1	CDSKGRGSNEQFF	TGTGATAGCAAGGGGAGGGGGTCCAATGAGCAGTTCTTC
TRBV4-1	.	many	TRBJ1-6	CASSPRGQGLSPLHF	TGCGCCAGCAGCCCCAGAGGCCAGGGGCTTTCACCCCTCCACTTT
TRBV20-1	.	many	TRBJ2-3	CSPGAGFSTDTQYF	TGCAGCCCCGGGGCAGGGTTTAGCACAGATACGCAGTATTTT
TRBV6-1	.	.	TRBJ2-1	CASSDRLTSNEQFF	TGTGCCAGCAGTGACAGGTTGACGTCTAATGAGCAGTTCTTC
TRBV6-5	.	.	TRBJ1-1	CASSCTDTTTEAFF	TGTGCCAGCAGTTGCACTGACACGACCACTGAAGCTTTCTTT
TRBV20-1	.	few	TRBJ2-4	CCATVSRDLNIQYF	TGCTGTGCTACCGTGTCCCGGGACCTAAACATTCAGTACTTC
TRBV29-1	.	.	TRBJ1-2	CNASDNRVYGYTF	TGCAACGCTTCGGACAATCGGGTTTATGGCTACACCTTC
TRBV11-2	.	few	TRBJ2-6	CAGSSPRGPGANVLTF	TGTGCCGGCAGCTCCCCCCGCGGTCCTGGGGCCAACGTCCTGACTTTC
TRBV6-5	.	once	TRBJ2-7	CASMNTRTISSYEQCF	TGTGCCAGCATGAATACGAGGACGATTAGCTCCTACGAACAGTGCTTC
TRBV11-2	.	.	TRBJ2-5	CASGETRYF	TGTGCAAGCGGAGAGACCCGGTACTTC
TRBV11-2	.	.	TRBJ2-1	CARSLDLGDMGANEQFF	TGTGCCAGAAGCTTAGATTTGGGCGACATGGGGGCGAATGAGCAGTTCTTC
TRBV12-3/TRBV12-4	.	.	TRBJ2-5	CASSLSESQEIQYF	TGTGCCAGCAGTTTATCTGAGTCCCAAGAGATCCAGTACTTC
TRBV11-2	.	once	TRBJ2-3	CASSTTFPDTQYF	TGTGCCAGCAGCACGACCTTTCCAGATACGCAGTATTTC
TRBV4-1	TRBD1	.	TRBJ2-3	CASSQVMGQTSTDTQYF	TGCGCCAGCAGCCAAGTGATGGGACAGACAAGCACAGATACGCAGTATTTT
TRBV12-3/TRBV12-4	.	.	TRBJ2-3	CASSPGQDASDTQYF	TGTGCCAGTAGTCCGGGACAAGACGCGTCAGATACGCAGTATTTT
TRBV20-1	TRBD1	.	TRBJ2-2	CSASGQSTGELLF	TGTAGTGCCTCGGGACAGTCCACCGGGGAGCTGTTATTT
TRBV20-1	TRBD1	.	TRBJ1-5	CSAIRSGGELTDQLQHF	TGCAGTGCCATCCGTTCAGGGGGCGAACTTACGGATCAGCTCCAGCATTTT
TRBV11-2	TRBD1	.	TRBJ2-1	CVSSPWTGNYNEQFF	TGTGTTAGCAGCCCCTGGACAGGCAACTACAATGAGCAGTTCTTC
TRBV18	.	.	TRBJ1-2	CASSPGGTKADYTF	TGTGCCAGCTCTCCGGGTGGGACAAAGGCCGACTACACCTTC
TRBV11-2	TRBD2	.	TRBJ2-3	CASCLAGDTQNF	TGTGCCAGTTGCTTAGCGGGAGATACGCAGAATTTT
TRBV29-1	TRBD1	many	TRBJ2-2	CSVVEDRTGELFF	TGCAGCGTTGTAGAGGACAGGACCGGGGAGCTGTTTTTT
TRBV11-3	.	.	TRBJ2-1	CVSSLRSSYNEWFF	TGTGTCAGCAGCCTGAGAAGCTCCTACAATGAGTGGTTCTTC
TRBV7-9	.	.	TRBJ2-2	CANSPPVDLLRELFF	TGTGCCAACAGCCCCCCCGTCGATTTGCTCCGGGAACTGTTTTTT
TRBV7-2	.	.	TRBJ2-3	CANSSTSTDTQYF	TGTGCCAACAGCTCGACTTCCACAGATACGCAGTATTTT
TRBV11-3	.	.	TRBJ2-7	CARSSPLGSSTYEQNF	TGTGCCAGAAGCTCGCCCTTGGGGAGTTCGACCTACGAGCAGAACTTC
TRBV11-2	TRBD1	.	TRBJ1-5	CASSLRSHDRAETNQPQHF	TGTGCCAGCAGCTTAAGGTCCCATGACAGGGCAGAGACCAATCAGCCCCAGCATTTT
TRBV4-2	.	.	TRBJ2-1	CASGQESEQFF	TGTGCAAGCGGCCAAGAGAGCGAGCAGTTCTTC
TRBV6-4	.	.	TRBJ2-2	CASSEEAGNTGELFF	TGTGCCAGCAGTGAGGAAGCGGGCAACACCGGGGAGCTGTTTTTT
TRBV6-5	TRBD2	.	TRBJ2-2	CASSYDTSGIQEIFF	TGTGCCAGCAGTTACGATACTAGCGGGATACAGGAGATATTTTTT
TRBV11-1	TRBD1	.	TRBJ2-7	CASRSDRSVKQYF	TGTGCAAGCAGATCGGACAGGTCTGTCAAGCAGTACTTC
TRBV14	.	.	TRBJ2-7	CASRRLDTALDEQYF	TGTGCCAGCAGGCGCCTCGATACCGCGCTCGACGAGCAGTACTTC
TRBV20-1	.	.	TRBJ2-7	CSARQGIFLYEQYF	TGCAGTGCTAGACAGGGGATCTTCCTCTACGAGCAGTACTTC
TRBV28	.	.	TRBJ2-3	CASSLGVAVYPDTQYF	TGTGCCAGCAGTCTAGGGGTAGCGGTATACCCAGATACGCAGTATTTT
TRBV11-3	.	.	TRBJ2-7	CASRSIGYEQYF	TGCGCCAGCAGATCTATTGGCTACGAGCAGTACTTC
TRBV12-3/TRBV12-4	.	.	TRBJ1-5	CASSLIGSNQPRHF	TGTGCCAGCAGTTTAATTGGTAGCAATCAGCCCCGACATTTT
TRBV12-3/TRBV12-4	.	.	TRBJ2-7	CASRLGLPPHDQYF	TGTGCCAGCAGATTGGGGCTGCCCCCCCACGACCAGTACTTC
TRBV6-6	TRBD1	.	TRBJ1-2	CARSYPGQGAHNYGYTF	TGTGCCAGAAGTTACCCCGGACAGGGGGCCCATAACTATGGTTACACCTTC
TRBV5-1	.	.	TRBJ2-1	CASSLTTRDLSEQFF	TGCGCCAGCAGCCTGACGACCCGGGACCTTAGTGAGCAGTTCTTC
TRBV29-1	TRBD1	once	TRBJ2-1	CSVARQGVGEHFF	TGCAGCGTAGCCCGGCAGGGGGTGGGTGAGCACTTCTTC
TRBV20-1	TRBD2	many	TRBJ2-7	CSATPGGEASYEQYF	TGCAGTGCCACCCCGGGGGGGGAGGCCTCCTACGAGCAGTACTTC
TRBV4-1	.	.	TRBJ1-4	CASSPYSSTNEKLFF	TGCGCCAGCAGCCCCTACAGCTCAACTAATGAAAAACTGTTTTTT
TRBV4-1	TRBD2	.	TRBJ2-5	CASSQDGGLAGGAETQHF	TGCGCCAGTAGCCAAGATGGGGGGCTAGCGGGAGGTGCGGAGACCCAGCACTTC
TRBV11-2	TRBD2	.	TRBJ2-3	CASSSGVAGGPDTQYF	TGTGCCAGCAGCTCCGGAGTAGCGGGGGGTCCAGATACGCAGTATTTT
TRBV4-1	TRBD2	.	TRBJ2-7	CAKSQDEAGGTYEQYF	TGCGCCAAGAGCCAAGATGAAGCGGGGGGGACCTACGAGCAGTACTTC
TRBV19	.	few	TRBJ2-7	CASSIGGQLSYEQYF	TGTGCCAGTAGTATAGGAGGACAGCTCTCCTACGAGCAGTACTTC
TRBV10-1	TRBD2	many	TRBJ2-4	CASSPGTSGTWGAKNIQYF	TGCGCCAGCAGCCCAGGGACTAGCGGGACCTGGGGGGCCAAAAACATTCAGTACTTC
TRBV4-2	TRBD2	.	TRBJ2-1	CASSQKGLAAYNEQFF	TGTGCCAGCAGCCAAAAGGGACTAGCGGCCTACAATGAGCAGTTCTTC
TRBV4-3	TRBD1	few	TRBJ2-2	CASSQGATGEETGELFF	TGCGCCAGCAGCCAAGGCGCGACAGGGGAGGAGACCGGGGAGCTGTTTTTT
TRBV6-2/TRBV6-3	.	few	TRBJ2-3	CASSYFSVADMQYF	TGTGCCAGCAGTTACTTTTCGGTAGCTGATATGCAGTATTTT